A selection of T cell receptor beta chains follows, all from one sample in a study of blood T cell repertoires in COVID-19. The repertoire was sequenced with immunoSEQ multiplex PCR; TCRdb's copy has only in-frame clones and lacks some. The sample has 200,000 to 250,000 clones, approximately 90% seen once; the top ten hold about 4.8%. The material sequenced was peripheral blood. All receptors come from a man in his fifties or sixties with acute or convalescent COVID-19. Each CDR3 is given with its conserved first and last residue. Each record gives: clone size, J gene, V gene, D gene, CDR3 protein, CDR3 DNA. D genes are given only for firm matches. Size is stated for part of the rows, as once, few or many counts, or as a class when the clone is expanded.

size: NA
J: TRBJ1-4
V: TRBV19
D: TRBD1
CDR3: CASTSGQLTTNEKLFF
DNA: TGTGCCAGTACCTCGGGACAGCTAACAACTAATGAAAAACTGTTTTTT

size: NA
J: TRBJ2-7
V: TRBV29-1
D: NA
CDR3: CSVRQDRRNEQYF
DNA: TGCAGCGTTAGACAGGACCGTAGGAACGAGCAGTACTTC

size: NA
J: TRBJ1-5
V: TRBV2
D: TRBD1
CDR3: CASSARGHQPQHF
DNA: TGTGCCAGCAGTGCCAGGGGGCATCAGCCCCAGCATTTT

size: NA
J: TRBJ2-5
V: TRBV5-6
D: NA
CDR3: CASSLQETQYF
DNA: TGTGCCAGCAGCCTTCAAGAGACCCAGTACTTC

size: NA
J: TRBJ1-5
V: TRBV6-2/TRBV6-3
D: NA
CDR3: CASSPGVVHNQPQHF
DNA: TGTGCCAGCAGTCCCGGGGTGGTACACAATCAGCCCCAGCATTTT

size: NA
J: TRBJ1-5
V: TRBV18
D: NA
CDR3: CASSPLGLLNQPQHF
DNA: TGTGCCAGCTCGCCTCTCGGACTGCTGAATCAGCCCCAGCATTTT

size: NA
J: TRBJ2-7
V: TRBV7-2
D: TRBD1
CDR3: CASSLAWAGGQYEQYF
DNA: TGTGCCAGCAGCTTAGCTTGGGCAGGGGGACAGTACGAGCAGTACTTC

size: NA
J: TRBJ1-2
V: TRBV6-4
D: TRBD1
CDR3: CASSAAGGGYGYTF
DNA: TGTGCCAGCAGTGCCGCAGGGGGCGGCTATGGCTACACCTTC

size: NA
J: TRBJ1-1
V: TRBV10-2
D: TRBD1
CDR3: CASSGGQPEAFF
DNA: TGCGCCAGCAGTGGGGGACAGCCTGAAGCTTTCTTT

size: once
J: TRBJ1-2
V: TRBV5-5
D: NA
CDR3: CASSWGPGRYNYGYTF
DNA: TGTGCCAGCAGCTGGGGCCCCGGACGGTACAACTATGGCTACACCTTC

size: NA
J: TRBJ1-2
V: TRBV6-6
D: NA
CDR3: CASSPRGGSGYTF
DNA: TGTGCCAGCAGCCCCCGGGGGGGAAGTGGCTACACCTTC

size: few
J: TRBJ1-4
V: TRBV20-1
D: NA
CDR3: CSASFQFNEKLFF
DNA: TGCAGTGCTAGTTTTCAGTTTAATGAAAAACTGTTTTTT

size: NA
J: TRBJ2-2
V: TRBV7-6
D: TRBD1
CDR3: CASSLRGGADTGELFF
DNA: TGTGCCAGCAGCTTGCGAGGGGGCGCCGACACCGGGGAGCTGTTTTTT

size: NA
J: TRBJ1-2
V: TRBV6-5
D: NA
CDR3: CASSNPRDYGYTF
DNA: TGTGCCAGCAGCAACCCCCGAGATTATGGCTACACCTTC

size: NA
J: TRBJ1-6
V: TRBV30
D: NA
CDR3: CAWSRDNSPLHF
DNA: TGTGCCTGGAGCAGGGATAATTCACCCCTCCACTTT

size: NA
J: TRBJ1-5
V: TRBV27
D: NA
CDR3: CASSLFRGHQPQHF
DNA: TGTGCCAGCAGTTTATTTAGGGGCCATCAGCCCCAGCATTTT

size: NA
J: TRBJ1-2
V: TRBV4-1
D: TRBD1
CDR3: CASSQDPGGYGYTF
DNA: TGCGCCAGCAGCCAAGATCCAGGGGGCTATGGCTACACCTTC

size: NA
J: TRBJ2-2
V: TRBV3-1/TRBV3-2
D: NA
CDR3: CASSQNTVNTGELFF
DNA: TGTGCCAGCAGCCAAAATACAGTGAACACCGGGGAGCTGTTTTTT

size: NA
J: TRBJ1-2
V: TRBV19
D: TRBD1
CDR3: CASSKGGIFNYGYTF
DNA: TGTGCCAGTAGTAAAGGGGGCATATTCAACTATGGCTACACCTTC

size: NA
J: TRBJ1-2
V: TRBV2
D: TRBD1
CDR3: CANSGQGVGYTF
DNA: TGTGCCAACTCGGGACAGGGAGTCGGCTACACCTTC

size: NA
J: TRBJ2-2
V: TRBV5-1
D: NA
CDR3: CASSLEGLPGELFF
DNA: TGCGCCAGCAGCTTGGAGGGACTCCCCGGGGAGCTGTTTTTT

size: NA
J: TRBJ1-5
V: TRBV12-3/TRBV12-4
D: NA
CDR3: CASSLTENQPQHF
DNA: TGTGCCAGCAGCTTGACAGAGAATCAGCCCCAGCATTTT

size: once
J: TRBJ1-6
V: TRBV6-5
D: TRBD1
CDR3: CASSLGDRVNSPLHF
DNA: TGTGCCAGCAGTTTGGGGGACAGGGTCAATTCACCCCTCCACTTT

size: NA
J: TRBJ1-5
V: TRBV19
D: TRBD1
CDR3: CASRNNRGSNQPQHF
DNA: TGTGCCAGTAGGAACAACAGGGGTAGCAATCAGCCCCAGCATTTT

size: NA
J: TRBJ1-6
V: TRBV25-1
D: NA
CDR3: CASSDGLGHNSPLHF
DNA: TGTGCCAGCAGTGATGGTTTGGGGCATAATTCACCCCTCCACTTT

size: NA
J: TRBJ2-7
V: TRBV11-2
D: TRBD1
CDR3: CASSARQGAGYEQYF
DNA: TGTGCCAGCAGCGCCCGACAGGGTGCCGGGTACGAGCAGTACTTC

size: few
J: TRBJ1-1
V: TRBV10-1
D: NA
CDR3: CASSQDRIAEAFF
DNA: TGCGCCAGCAGTCAGGACAGAATCGCTGAAGCTTTCTTT

size: NA
J: TRBJ2-3
V: TRBV1
D: NA
CDR3: CTSIRRSTDTQYF
DNA: TGCACCAGCATCCGTCGTAGCACAGATACGCAGTATTTT

size: once
J: TRBJ1-2
V: TRBV10-3
D: TRBD1
CDR3: CAISEQGEYGYTF
DNA: TGTGCCATCAGTGAACAGGGGGAATATGGCTACACCTTC

size: once
J: TRBJ2-1
V: TRBV9
D: NA
CDR3: CASSSRGGINNEQFF
DNA: TGTGCCAGCAGCTCCCGCGGCGGTATCAACAATGAGCAGTTCTTC

size: NA
J: TRBJ2-3
V: TRBV7-9
D: NA
CDR3: CASSSRGSGTDTQYF
DNA: TGTGCCAGCAGCTCCAGGGGTTCGGGCACAGATACGCAGTATTTT

size: NA
J: TRBJ2-5
V: TRBV6-5
D: NA
CDR3: CASSSGTTGVETQYF
DNA: TGTGCCAGCAGCTCCGGGACAACTGGGGTAGAGACCCAGTACTTC

size: once
J: TRBJ1-1
V: TRBV10-1
D: NA
CDR3: CASSESTQRAFF
DNA: TGCGCCAGCAGTGAGTCGACACAAAGAGCTTTCTTT

size: few
J: TRBJ1-6
V: TRBV9
D: NA
CDR3: CASSVGGGREPLHF
DNA: TGTGCCAGCAGCGTAGGGGGAGGCAGGGAACCCCTCCACTTT

size: NA
J: TRBJ2-7
V: TRBV19
D: TRBD1
CDR3: CASSPDRGPYEQYF
DNA: TGTGCCAGTAGCCCGGACAGGGGACCCTACGAGCAGTACTTC

size: NA
J: TRBJ1-1
V: TRBV7-8
D: NA
CDR3: CASSLARAPRGTEAFF
DNA: TGTGCCAGCAGCTTAGCCCGGGCACCCCGGGGGACTGAAGCTTTCTTT

size: NA
J: TRBJ1-2
V: TRBV3-1/TRBV3-2
D: NA
CDR3: CASSQTPSYGYTF
DNA: TGTGCCAGCAGCCAAACTCCGTCATATGGCTACACCTTC

size: NA
J: TRBJ1-1
V: TRBV2
D: NA
CDR3: CASSAIDRVTEAFF
DNA: TGTGCCAGCAGTGCAATCGACAGAGTCACTGAAGCTTTCTTT